The clone carrying this T cell receptor beta chain was seen at least ten times. Via MiXCR, TCRdb re-called the reads, giving one row per CDR3 protein. Of hundreds of thousands of distinct CDR3 sequences in the sample, around 11% were seen once. The data originate from a study of T cell repertoires in cytomegalovirus infection. Background on the study: It can be stated that public TCR beta signatures indicated CMV infection as well as a matching HLA type.

Germline V gene data show CDR1 as MNHEY and CDR2 as SVGAGI. J was trimmed by 6 bases and V by 0 bases; bases with no gene match: 3. The CDR3 extends over 15 amino acids. Sequencing was performed on PBMCs. The chain combines TRBV6-5 with TRBJ2-1; TRBD2 aligns across 9 bases. The clonotype comes from a human donor in good health (CMV status not recorded). Some clones in this sample may be carry-over from other donors' samples. The CDR3 bases are TGTGCCAGCAGTTACTCCGGCGGGGGGGCCAATGAGCAGTTCTTC. Translating gives CASSYSGGGANEQFF.